This T cell receptor (beta chain) came from a study of shared clonotypes between healthy human individuals. Profiled with immunoSEQ multiplex PCR; TCRdb holds only in-frame clones, not every one. The sample lists roughly 2 million clones, approximately 95% occurring once. Germline CDR1 and CDR2: MNHEY and SVGAGI. The V end lost 2 bases, the J end lost 7 bases, and 11 bases lay between the germline ends. The CDR3 has 13 amino acids. This receptor was taken from a man between 18 and 29 years old in good health. Specimen: naive CD4+ T cells sorted from blood. Subset given: CD45RA+ positively selected. V is TRBV6-5 and J is TRBJ1-1; D is perhaps TRBD1 (6 bases). CDR3 bases: TGTGCCAGCAGTTACCGCGGACAGATTGAAGCTTTCTTT. This translates into CASSYRGQIEAFF.